This entry lists 16 T cell receptor beta chains sequenced from one sample in a study of blood T cell repertoires in COVID-19. Only in-frame clones appear in the TCRdb table, and some are missing; sequencing was by immunoSEQ multiplex PCR. The table lists about 160,000 clones, roughly 85% of them singletons. The sequencing input was peripheral blood. The receptors shown here come from a woman of 80 years or more with active or convalescent COVID-19.

The J gene is TRBJ2-1, the V gene TRBV11-3, with TRBD2 matching 9 bases. This CDR3 has 18 residues. The germline V gene encodes CDR1 SGHNT and CDR2 YENEEA. The junction had 7 bases not matched to a gene; V was cut back by 1 base and J by 0 bases. CDR3 amino acids: CASSLVFSGRSSYNEQFF. The CDR3 DNA sequence: TGTGCCAGCAGCTTAGTATTTAGCGGGAGATCCTCCTACAATGAGCAGTTCTTC.

The chain is built from TRBV3-1 (or the pseudogene TRBV3-2) and TRBJ2-3, with 7 nucleotides matching TRBD1. Germline V lookup: CDR1 LGHDT, CDR2 YNNKEL (reference sequence). This CDR3 has 15 residues. V lost 6 bases and J lost 0; bases outside the gene matches: 6. The DNA for the CDR3 is TGTGCCAGCAGTCGACAGGGACCTAGCACAGATACGCAGTATTTT. Translating it yields CASSRQGPSTDTQYF.

V and J are TRBV5-6 and TRBJ1-1; no clear D. Germline loops: CDR1 SGHDT, CDR2 YYEEEE. Trimming stripped 4 bases from V and 3 bases from J, with 7 bases between. The CDR3 contains 12 residues. CDR3 amino acids: CASSRLYTEAFF. The CDR3 DNA reads as TGTGCCAGCAGCAGACTATACACTGAAGCTTTCTTT. Complete variable domain (other parts from reference TRBV5-6 and TRBJ1-1): DAGVTQSPTHLIKTRGQQVTLRCSPKSGHDTVSWYQQALGQGPQFIFQYYEEEERQRGNFPDRFSGHQFPNYSSELNVNALLLGDSALYLCASSRLYTEAFFGQGTRLTVV.

Notes on this clone: Within the sample, other DNA sequences also encode this same CDR3. V gene TRBV28 combines with J gene TRBJ1-2; D is undetermined. The CDR3 is 12 amino acids. The ends were cut back, 2 bases at V and 5 bases at J, with 6 bases in the middle. Germline CDR1 and CDR2: MDHEN and SYDVKM. The CDR3 region is CASSLGGYGYTF. As DNA, the CDR3 is TGTGCCAGCAGTTTAGGAGGGTATGGCTACACCTTC.

V gene TRBV9 combines with J gene TRBJ2-1; 11 nucleotides align to TRBD2. Germline lookup yields CDR1 SGDLS and CDR2 YYNGEE. This CDR3 spans 13 amino acids. V was clipped by 6 bases and J by 9 bases; unmatched bases: 5. The CDR3 nucleotides are TGTGCCAGCACACTAGCGGGAGTTGGTGAGCAGTTCTTC. Encoded protein: CASTLAGVGEQFF.

The chain employs TRBV18 and TRBJ2-3; 7 positions agree with TRBD1. V dropped 4 bases and J dropped 4; count of bases not matched to a gene: 2. The germline V gene encodes CDR1 KGHSH and CDR2 LQKENI. There are 13 residues in the CDR3. CDR3 DNA: TGTGCCAGCTCACAGGGGGCGGCAGATACGCAGTATTTT. Translated, it gives CASSQGAADTQYF.

CDR3 sequence reads: CSASRVRSNQPQHF. In DNA, the CDR3 is TGCAGTGCTAGTCGGGTCCGTAGCAATCAGCCCCAGCATTTT. The rearrangement uses TRBV20-1 and TRBJ1-5; D gene ambiguous. The V gene's germline CDR1 is DFQATT and CDR2 SNEGSKA (reference sequence). CDR3 length equals 14 residues. V lost 3 bases, J lost 0 bases, and 9 bases lay in between.

The chain employs TRBV4-2 and TRBJ2-7; D might be TRBD2 (6 bases). V lost 6 bases to trimming and J lost 1 base, with 19 bases between them. Germline V gene lookup returns CDR1 LGHNA and CDR2 YNFKEQ. This CDR3 has 16 residues. The CDR3: CASSLGGGRLSYEQYF. DNA for the CDR3: TGTGCCAGCAGTCTCGGAGGAGGGAGGCTTTCCTACGAGCAGTACTTC.

This CDR3 reads CASGLAGGYTSNEQFF. CDR3 bases: TGCGCCAGCGGGCTAGCGGGAGGGTATACGAGCAATGAGCAGTTCTTC. V gene TRBV5-1 combines with J gene TRBJ2-1; TRBD2 matches 12 bases. Trimming cost V 7 bases and J 6 bases; bases outside gene matches: 11. Germline CDR1 SGHRS, CDR2 YFSETQ. The CDR3 loop spans 16 amino acids.

The V and J genes are TRBV5-1 and TRBJ2-7; D not certain. The CDR3 runs 15 residues. V lost 0 bases to trimming and J lost 2 bases, with 12 bases between them. Germline CDR1 and CDR2: SGHRS and YFSETQ. CDR3 in amino acids: CASSLVVGGPYEQYF. In DNA form, the CDR3 reads TGCGCCAGCAGCTTGGTGGTCGGCGGCCCCTACGAGCAGTACTTC.

In DNA, the CDR3 is TGTGCCAGTAGATACAGGGGGCAGTTCGCTGGGAATGAGCAGTTCTTC. Its protein product is CASRYRGQFAGNEQFF. The genes are TRBV19 and TRBJ2-1, with TRBD1 matching over 9 bases. The germline V gene encodes CDR1 LNHDA and CDR2 SQIVND (reference sequence). The CDR3 consists of 16 residues. The V segment lost 6 bases and the J segment 7 bases; nucleotides outside the gene matches: 13.

V usage is TRBV5-1 and J usage is TRBJ1-1; 8 bases fit TRBD1. This CDR3 spans 15 amino acids. The junction had 10 bases not matched to a gene; V was cut back by 7 bases and J by 2 bases. CDR1 and CDR2 (germline): SGHRS, YFSETQ. The CDR3 sequence: CASHPRQGQNTEAFF. DNA for the CDR3: TGCGCCAGCCACCCTCGACAGGGGCAAAACACTGAAGCTTTCTTT.

The J gene is TRBJ2-1, the V gene TRBV5-1; 11 bases are a match to TRBD2. The CDR3 spans 17 residues. V shed 3 bases and J 0 bases; nucleotides not matched to a gene: 5. CDR1 is SGHRS, CDR2 YFSETQ, per germline. The CDR3 region has the DNA TGCGCCAGCAGCTCTGGACTAGCGGGTCGCTCCTACAATGAGCAGTTCTTC. Protein sequence: CASSSGLAGRSYNEQFF.

The chain links TRBV3-1 (or the pseudogene TRBV3-2) to TRBJ2-1, with 9 positions matching TRBD2. V shed 6 bases and J 0 bases; nucleotides not matched to a gene: 6. The germline CDR1 and CDR2 sequences are LGHDT and YNNKEL (reference sequence). This CDR3 region has 16 residues. CDR3 in amino acids: CASSQSGLASYNEQFF. The CDR3 nucleotides read TGTGCCAGCAGTCAGTCGGGACTAGCCTCCTACAATGAGCAGTTCTTC.

The chain couples TRBV6-1 to TRBJ1-5; D might be TRBD1 (5 bases). CDR1 and CDR2 from the germline V gene are MNHNS and SASEGT. With 2 bases removed from V and 7 bases from J, the gap between germline ends came to 12 bases. CDR3 size: 14 residues. The CDR3 is CASSEWGERQPQHF. The DNA of the CDR3 is TGTGCCAGCAGTGAATGGGGGGAACGCCAGCCCCAGCATTTT.

The CDR3 DNA reads TGTGCCAGCAGCCCGGGGGGGGGCGTGAACACTGAAGCTTTCTTT. Residues: CASSPGGGVNTEAFF. The rearrangement joins TRBV28 to TRBJ1-1; TRBD1 is a possible D gene (6 bases). With 6 bases removed from V and 0 bases from J, the gap between germline ends came to 14 bases. The CDR3 length is 15 residues. Germline CDR1 reads MDHEN; CDR2 reads SYDVKM.